The 19 T cell receptor beta chains reported below all come from one sample, sequenced in a study of control samples from healthy donors and cancer patients. Generated by immunoSEQ multiplex PCR, the TCRdb table keeps only in-frame clones and is missing some. Seen here are about 170,000 clones, about 93% observed once, and the top ten hold roughly 4.3%. The sample taken for sequencing was blood. The receptors were gathered from a woman aged 60-70 years in good health.

The V call is TRBV6-2 or TRBV6-3, the J call TRBJ2-3, with a weak D call TRBD2 (5 bases). The CDR3 has 17 residues. Trimming left V 2 bases short and J 2 bases short, with 17 bases between. Germline V gene sequence: CDR1 MNHEY, CDR2 SVGEGT. CDR3 loop: CASSYPPIGVSTDTQYF. The DNA of the CDR3 is TGTGCCAGCAGTTACCCACCAATCGGGGTGTCCACAGATACGCAGTATTTT.

J is TRBJ2-7 and V is TRBV2, with 7 bases identical to TRBD1. With 5 bases clipped from V and 0 bases from J, the junction kept 4 bases outside the gene matches. There are 14 residues in the CDR3. CDR1 and CDR2 from the germline V gene are SNHLY and FYNNEI. CDR3 coding DNA: TGTGCCAGCAGTCAACAGGGGATCTCCTACGAGCAGTACTTC. Protein product: CASSQQGISYEQYF. Supplemented by reference TRBV2 and TRBJ2-7, the full variable domain reads EPEVTQTPSHQVTQMGQEVILRCVPISNHLYFYWYRQILGQKVEFLVSFYNNEISEKSEIFDDQFSVERPDGSNFTLKIRSTKLEDSAMYFCASSQQGISYEQYFGPGTRLTVT.

The chain is built from TRBV7-9 and TRBJ1-5; TRBD1 might be the D (5 bases). The CDR3 runs to 13 residues. Looked up from germline, CDR1 is SEHNR and CDR2 is FQNEAQ (reference sequence). V was cut by 5 bases and J by 4 bases, with 9 bases left in between. In DNA, the CDR3 is TGTGCCAGCAGCCGTGGGGGGAATCAGCCCCAGCATTTT. It is translated as CASSRGGNQPQHF.

This clone was found once. The chain links TRBV9 to TRBJ2-3, with D perhaps assigned TRBD1 or TRBD2 (5 bases each). Germline-derived CDR1 and CDR2 are SGDLS and YYNGEE. Trimming removed 0 bases at V and 6 bases at J, with 17 bases between. The CDR3 has 16 amino acids. The CDR3 loop is CASSVGGMALWDTQYF. In nucleotides, the CDR3 is TGTGCCAGCAGCGTAGGGGGGATGGCTTTGTGGGATACGCAGTATTTT.

This chain joins TRBV19 and TRBJ2-5, with 8 bases matching TRBD2. CDR1 is LNHDA, CDR2 SQIVND, per germline (reference sequence). This CDR3 comprises 15 residues. With V trimmed by 3 bases and J by 2 bases, 5 bases remained unmatched. In nucleotides, the CDR3 is TGTGCCAGTAGTATCTTAGCGGGGACTCAAGAGACCCAGTACTTC. Amino acids: CASSILAGTQETQYF.

This rearrangement joins TRBV7-9 to TRBJ2-3; 7 bases match TRBD2. The CDR3 has 17 amino acids. With V trimmed by 3 bases and J by 0 bases, 9 bases remained unmatched. Germline values: CDR1 SEHNR, CDR2 FQNEAQ (reference sequence). CDR3 amino acids: CASSFYTSVGSTDTQYF. CDR3 nucleotides: TGTGCCAGCAGCTTTTATACTAGCGTGGGTAGCACAGATACGCAGTATTTT.

On this clone itself: Other nucleotide sequences in the sample specify the same CDR3. The rearrangement joins TRBV5-1 to TRBJ1-2; D not certain. The CDR3 has 15 amino acids. The V end was cut by 0 bases, the J end by 3 bases, with 12 bases between. CDR1 is SGHRS, CDR2 YFSETQ, per germline. CDR3 loop: CASSLDVSRDYGYTF. The CDR3 DNA sequence: TGCGCCAGCAGCTTGGATGTATCGAGGGACTATGGCTACACCTTC.

This clone was seen once. This sequence joins TRBV7-9 and TRBJ2-1; D is perhaps TRBD2 (7 bases). The germline V gene has CDR1 SEHNR and CDR2 FQNEAQ (reference sequence). The V end was cut by 5 bases, the J end by 1 base, with 18 bases between. The CDR3 has 17 amino acids. CDR3 sequence: CASSQTRGGSSYNEQFF. The CDR3 DNA reads as TGTGCCAGCAGCCAGACAAGGGGGGGATCTTCCTACAATGAGCAGTTCTTC. Supplemented by reference TRBV7-9 and TRBJ2-1, the full variable domain reads DTGVSQNPRHKITKRGQNVTFRCDPISEHNRLYWYRQTLGQGPEFLTYFQNEAQLEKSRLLSDRFSAERPKGSFSTLEIQRTEQGDSAMYLCASSQTRGGSSYNEQFFGPGTRLTVL.

The chain links TRBV3-1 (or the pseudogene TRBV3-2) to TRBJ1-6; 10 bases are a match to TRBD1. Germline-derived CDR1 and CDR2 are LGHDT and YNNKEL (reference sequence). The CDR3 has 14 amino acids. Trimming at V came to 7 bases and at J to 11 bases, leaving 8 bases not matched to a gene. CDR3 sequence (DNA): TGTGCCAGCACCGCGGGGGACAGGGGACCACCCCTCCACTTT. Translated, it gives CASTAGDRGPPLHF.

The chain links TRBV27 to TRBJ1-1; 9 positions match TRBD1. Germline V gene data show CDR1 as MNHEY and CDR2 as SMNVEV (reference sequence). The CDR3 totals 16 residues. The ends lost 2 bases at V and 3 bases at J; junction bases unmatched: 7. The CDR3, as DNA: TGTGCCAGCAGTTTAGGACAGGGGCATTCTTACACTGAAGCTTTCTTT. This gives the protein CASSLGQGHSYTEAFF.

The CDR3 loop reads CASSLALTSGGNEQFF. Here the CDR3 DNA reads TGTGCCAGCAGCTTAGCCCTGACTAGCGGGGGCAATGAGCAGTTCTTC. The chain recombines TRBV7-2 with TRBJ2-1; 12 nucleotides agree with TRBD2. Germline V CDR1 and CDR2: SGHTA, FQGNSA. The CDR3 has 16 residues. V dropped 0 bases and J dropped 6; count of bases not matched to a gene: 3.

J is TRBJ1-1 and V is TRBV30; TRBD1 matches at 10 bases. CDR1 is GTSNPN and CDR2 is SVGIG in the germline V gene (reference sequence). The CDR3 spans 13 residues. V lost 4 bases, J lost 4 bases, and 3 bases stayed unmatched. As DNA, the CDR3 is TGTGCCTGGACCAGGACAGGGGGCACTGAAGCTTTCTTT. Protein product: CAWTRTGGTEAFF.

The rearrangement uses TRBV4-1 and TRBJ2-7; D may be TRBD1 (6 bases). Per the germline V gene, CDR1 is MGHRA and CDR2 is YSYEKL. The V end lost 1 base, the J end lost 3 bases, and 13 bases lay between the germline ends. The CDR3 runs to 15 residues. This chain's CDR3 is CASSQAGVTVYEQYF. The CDR3 bases are TGCGCCAGCAGCCAAGCAGGGGTTACGGTCTACGAGCAGTACTTC.

On this clone: Different DNA sequences within this sample yield the same CDR3. The CDR3 protein is CASSLGGRDTGELFF. The DNA of the CDR3 is TGTGCCAGCAGCTTGGGGGGGCGGGACACCGGGGAGCTGTTTTTT. The rearrangement joins TRBV7-2 to TRBJ2-2; TRBD2 is a possible D gene (7 bases). CDR1 SGHTA and CDR2 FQGNSA come from the germline V gene. CDR3 length: 15 amino acids. With 3 bases removed from V and 3 bases from J, the gap between germline ends came to 11 bases.

J is TRBJ1-6 and V is TRBV9; D is unresolved. From germline, CDR1 is SGDLS and CDR2 YYNGEE. Between the trimmed V and J ends, which lost 3 bases and 6 bases, there was a span of 13 bases. The CDR3 length is 15 residues. CDR3 protein: CASSADSRSNSPLHF. CDR3 in DNA: TGTGCCAGCAGCGCCGATTCGAGGAGTAATTCACCCCTCCACTTT. Complete variable domain (other parts from reference TRBV9 and TRBJ1-6): DSGVTQTPKHLITATGQRVTLRCSPRSGDLSVYWYQQSLDQGLQFLIQYYNGEERAKGNILERFSAQQFPDLHSELNLSSLELGDSALYFCASSADSRSNSPLHFGNGTRLTVT.

The rearrangement joins TRBV5-6 to TRBJ1-2, with a tentative D call TRBD1 (5 bases). The germline V gene has CDR1 SGHDT and CDR2 YYEEEE. With 2 bases removed from V and 8 bases from J, the gap between germline ends came to 22 bases. CDR3 length: 16 residues. CDR3 residues: CASSFTGTKFTRGYTF. The CDR3 DNA is TGTGCCAGCAGCTTTACCGGGACCAAGTTTACGAGGGGCTACACCTTC.

The V gene is TRBV11-3, the J gene TRBJ1-1; TRBD1 matches 8 bases. Germline values: CDR1 SGHNT, CDR2 YENEEA. There are 14 residues in the CDR3. With 3 bases clipped from V and 2 bases from J, the junction kept 2 bases outside the gene matches. CDR3 in amino acids: CASSFGQGNTEAFF. DNA for the CDR3: TGTGCCAGCAGCTTCGGACAGGGTAACACTGAAGCTTTCTTT.

V is TRBV19 and J is TRBJ1-3, with a tentative D call TRBD1 (5 bases). CDR1 is LNHDA, CDR2 SQIVND, per germline (reference sequence). The CDR3 is 18 amino acids. V was shortened by 4 bases and J by 2 bases, with 21 bases between the two germline ends. CDR3 sequence (DNA): TGTGCCAGTAGTAAGTTGTCAGGGCAGGGAGAGGCTGGAAACACCATATATTTT. Its translation is CASSKLSGQGEAGNTIYF.

This chain joins TRBV9 and TRBJ1-2, with D hard to call. The germline V gene has CDR1 SGDLS and CDR2 YYNGEE. V shed 1 base and J shed 6 bases, with 13 bases lying between them. This CDR3 has 14 residues. The CDR3 DNA reads TGTGCCAGCAGCGTAATATCAGTTGGCGATGGCTACACCTTC. Residues: CASSVISVGDGYTF.